These T cell receptor beta chains were read from a single sample in a study of CD8+CD57+ T cells in acquired aplastic anemia. TCRdb redid the calling of the reads with MiXCR, one entry per CDR3 protein. The sample lists roughly 61,000 distinct CDR3 sequences; 45% to 70% were seen once. Specimen: sorted CD4+, CD8+, or CD8+CD57+ T cells (not recorded which) from PBMCs. Receptor source: a human donor in good health, serving as a control. The CDR3 runs from the conserved cysteine through the conserved F or W. D genes are given only for firm matches. Only part of the rows carry a size: once, few, many, or a class if the clone is expanded.

V	size	D	J	DNA	CDR3
TRBV20-1	NA	TRBD1	TRBJ2-7	TGCAGTGCCACCGGGACAGGGTACGAGCAGTACTTC	CSATGTGYEQYF
TRBV7-2	few	NA	TRBJ1-6	TGTGCCAGCAGCTTCGACAGGAATTCACCCCTCCACTTT	CASSFDRNSPLHF
TRBV19	NA	NA	TRBJ2-3	TGTGCCACCCAGAAAGCGGGTAGCACAGATACGCAGTATTTT	CATQKAGSTDTQYF
TRBV19	NA	TRBD2	TRBJ2-1	TGTGCCAGTACGCTAGCGGGAGCATACAATGAGCGGTTCTTC	CASTLAGAYNERFF
TRBV25-1	NA	NA	TRBJ2-3	TGTGCCAGCAGTGGGGGCGCTCTCCGAGATACGCAGTATTTT	CASSGGALRDTQYF
TRBV19	many	NA	TRBJ1-6	TGTGCCAGTAGTATAGATGGTAATTCACCCCTCCACTTT	CASSIDGNSPLHF
TRBV4-1	many	TRBD2	TRBJ2-3	TGCGCCAGCAGCCATTTGGGGGGGACTACCACAGATACGCAGTATTTT	CASSHLGGTTTDTQYF
TRBV24-1	once	NA	TRBJ1-5	TGTGCCACCAGTGATCCGACGGGGGGAAGCAATCAGCCCCAGCATTTT	CATSDPTGGSNQPQHF
TRBV29-1	many	NA	TRBJ2-3	TGCAGCGTTGATGAGGGGGGAGATACGCAGTATTTT	CSVDEGGDTQYF
TRBV9	many	NA	TRBJ2-2	TGTGCCAGCACGTTGAACACCGGGGAGCTGTTTTTT	CASTLNTGELFF
TRBV29-1	many	NA	TRBJ2-2	TGCAGCGTAAGGGCTGGCGGGACGAACACCGGGGAGCTGTTTTTT	CSVRAGGTNTGELFF
TRBV7-9	NA	TRBD2	TRBJ2-7	TGTGCCAGCAGCTTCTCGGGAGGACTAGACGGCGAGCAGTACTTC	CASSFSGGLDGEQYF
TRBV2	few	NA	TRBJ2-7	TGTGCCAGCGAGAGGGGGGGGTTCTCCTACGAGCAGTACTTC	CASERGGFSYEQYF
TRBV5-1	NA	TRBD1	TRBJ2-7	TGCGCCAGCAGCTTGTTACCGATACAGGGGGACTACGAGCAGTACTTC	CASSLLPIQGDYEQYF
TRBV4-1	many	TRBD2	TRBJ2-1	TGCGCCAGCAGCACCGGGACTAGCGGGAGTATATATGAGCAGTTCTTC	CASSTGTSGSIYEQFF
TRBV3-1	many	NA	TRBJ2-5	TGTGCCAGCAGCCAAGACTCAACCCCCCAACGGACCCAGTACTTC	CASSQDSTPQRTQYF
TRBV29-1	few	NA	TRBJ2-1	TGCAGCGTTGAAGTGCCCTGGGGACGGTCCTACAATGAGCAGTTCTTC	CSVEVPWGRSYNEQFF
TRBV5-1	NA	TRBD1	TRBJ2-7	TGCGCCTGCAGCTCCGGACAGGTTTCAACCTACGAGCAGTACTTC	CACSSGQVSTYEQYF
TRBV2	NA	NA	TRBJ2-6	TGTGCCAGCAGTGAATGGTCGGGGGCCAACGTCCTGACTTTC	CASSEWSGANVLTF
TRBV29-1	NA	NA	TRBJ1-2	TGCAGCGTTCGGGGTGAGGAGGGCTACACCTTC	CSVRGEEGYTF
TRBV20-1	many	NA	TRBJ2-1	TGCAGTGCTAGACTAGCTGTGCAGTTCTTC	CSARLAVQFF
TRBV5-1	many	TRBD2	TRBJ2-7	TGCGCCAGCAGCGATGGACTAGGGGTCTCCTACGAGCAGTACTTC	CASSDGLGVSYEQYF
TRBV7-2	NA	NA	TRBJ2-7	TGTGCCAGCGGGGACATCTACGAGCAGTACTTC	CASGDIYEQYF